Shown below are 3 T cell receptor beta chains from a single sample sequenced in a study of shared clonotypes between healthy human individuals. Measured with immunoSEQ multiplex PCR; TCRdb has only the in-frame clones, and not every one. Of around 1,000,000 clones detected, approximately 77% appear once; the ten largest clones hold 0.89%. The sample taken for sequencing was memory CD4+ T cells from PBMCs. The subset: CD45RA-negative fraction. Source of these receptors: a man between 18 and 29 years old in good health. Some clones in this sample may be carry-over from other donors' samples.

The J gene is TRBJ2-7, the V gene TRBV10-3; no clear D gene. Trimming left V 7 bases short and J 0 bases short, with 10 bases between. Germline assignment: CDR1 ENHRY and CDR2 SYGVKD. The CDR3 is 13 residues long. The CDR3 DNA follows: TGTGCCATCATGGGCGAAAACTCCTACGAGCAGTACTTC. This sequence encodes CAIMGENSYEQYF.

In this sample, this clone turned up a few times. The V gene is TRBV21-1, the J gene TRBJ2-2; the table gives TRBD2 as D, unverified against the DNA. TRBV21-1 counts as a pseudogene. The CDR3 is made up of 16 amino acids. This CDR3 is CASSTGLAMNTGELFF. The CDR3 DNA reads TGTGCCAGCAGCACGGGACTAGCGATGAACACCGGGGAGCTGTTTTTT.

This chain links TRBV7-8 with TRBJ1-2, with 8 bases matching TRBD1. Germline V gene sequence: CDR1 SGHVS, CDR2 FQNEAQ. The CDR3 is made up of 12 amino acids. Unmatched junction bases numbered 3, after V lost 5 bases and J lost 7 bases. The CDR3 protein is CASSATGGGYTF. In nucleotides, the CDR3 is TGTGCCAGCAGCGCTACAGGGGGTGGCTACACCTTC.